A single sample is the source of the 30 T cell receptor beta chains below, sequenced in a study of T cells in localized non-small cell lung cancer. Produced via immunoSEQ multiplex PCR; TCRdb's table is partial and in-frame only. The sample lists about 70,000 clones; 80% to 90% were seen once. The sample was peripheral blood, taken before any cancer treatment. The receptors derive from a male donor aged 60 or over with stage III squamous cell lung carcinoma.

The CDR3 spells CSVAIGGPHTEAFF. The CDR3, as DNA: TGCAGCGTTGCTATTGGGGGGCCGCACACTGAAGCTTTCTTT. The chain carries TRBV29-1 and TRBJ1-1; possibly TRBD1 for D (6 bases). V lost 4 bases and J lost 3, with 15 bases in between. CDR3 length: 14 amino acids. The V gene's germline CDR1 is SQVTM and CDR2 ANQGSEA.

This chain connects TRBV7-2 to TRBJ1-2; D may be TRBD1 (5 bases). Trimming left V 1 base short and J 0 bases short, with 12 bases between. The CDR3 totals 16 residues. Germline CDR1 SGHTA, CDR2 FQGNSA. CDR3 sequence reads: CASSLDAGRTNYGYTF. As DNA, the CDR3 is TGTGCCAGCAGCTTAGACGCGGGGCGAACTAACTATGGCTACACCTTC.

CDR3 loop: CASSSGVMNTEAFF. As DNA, the CDR3 is TGCGCCAGCAGCTCGGGGGTGATGAACACTGAAGCTTTCTTT. The chain is built from TRBV5-1 and TRBJ1-1; tentatively, D is TRBD1 (5 bases). The germline V gene encodes CDR1 SGHRS and CDR2 YFSETQ. CDR3 size: 14 residues. V was trimmed by 3 bases and J by 0 bases, leaving 9 bases between them.

The J gene is TRBJ1-2, the V gene TRBV7-2; TRBD1 might be the D (6 bases). CDR1 and CDR2 (germline): SGHTA, FQGNSA. Trimming removed 1 base at V and 8 bases at J, with 11 bases between. This CDR3 is built from 13 residues. CDR3 in DNA: TGTGCCAGCAGCTTAGGGGGGGCGCGAGGCTACACCTTC. Amino acid sequence: CASSLGGARGYTF. Drawing the rest from reference TRBV7-2 and TRBJ1-2, the complete variable domain is GAGVSQSPSNKVTEKGKDVELRCDPISGHTALYWYRQSLGQGLEFLIYFQGNSAPDKSGLPSDRFSAERTGGSVSTLTIQRTQQEDSAVYLCASSLGGARGYTFGSGTRLTVV.

The chain links TRBV6-1 to TRBJ2-3; TRBD2 might be the D (6 bases). The germline gives CDR1 MNHNS, CDR2 SASEGT. This CDR3 has 16 amino acids. V was shortened by 4 bases and J by 3 bases, with 17 bases between the two germline ends. The CDR3 DNA is TGTGCCAGCAGTGCGGAGGGGATGTACGTGACAGATACGCAGTATTTT. Residues: CASSAEGMYVTDTQYF.

The genes are TRBV30 and TRBJ1-1, with D possibly being TRBD1 (6 bases). CDR1 and CDR2 from the germline V gene are GTSNPN and SVGIG (reference sequence). This CDR3 contains 13 residues. V gave up 3 bases and J gave up 2 bases, with 10 bases separating them. In DNA form, the CDR3 reads TGTGCCTGGAGGAGGACAGCAAACACTGAAGCTTTCTTT. It specifies CAWRRTANTEAFF. Filled out from reference TRBV30 and TRBJ1-1, the complete variable domain reads SQTIHQWPATLVQPVGSPLSLECTVEGTSNPNLYWYRQAAGRGLQLLFYSVGIGQISSEVPQNLSASRPQDRQFILSSKKLLLSDSGFYLCAWRRTANTEAFFGQGTRLTVV.

This chain connects TRBV27 to TRBJ2-2; 9 positions agree with TRBD1. Germline V lookup: CDR1 MNHEY, CDR2 SMNVEV (reference sequence). CDR3 size: 15 residues. J lost 0 bases, V lost 8 bases, and 4 bases had no gene match. The CDR3 sequence is CASGRQGANTGELFF. The CDR3, as DNA: TGTGCCAGCGGTAGACAGGGGGCGAACACCGGGGAGCTGTTTTTT.

The chain employs TRBV10-2 and TRBJ2-7, with D possibly being TRBD1 or TRBD2 (5 bases each). The V gene lost 0 bases and the J gene lost 3 bases, with 12 bases spanning the gap. This CDR3 comprises 15 residues. Germline CDR1 WSHSY, CDR2 SAAADI. As DNA, the CDR3 is TGCGCCAGCAGTGAGTCGAGGGGAAGGGGCTACGAGCAGTACGTC. It translates to CASSESRGRGYEQYV.

The chain is built from TRBV6-1 and TRBJ1-2, with D unresolved. V lost 6 bases and J lost 8, with 10 bases in between. This CDR3 is built from 11 residues. Germline lookup yields CDR1 MNHNS and CDR2 SASEGT. The CDR3 DNA reads TGTGCCAGCAGCGGACCTTCCGGCTACACCTTC. It is translated as CASSGPSGYTF.

This chain uses TRBV5-6 with TRBJ2-5; D may be TRBD2 (6 bases). This CDR3 spans 12 amino acids. Germline CDR1 reads SGHDT; CDR2 reads YYEEEE. Trimming pared 4 bases from V and 9 bases from J, leaving 13 bases between. CDR3 region: CASSPRERAQYF. CDR3 bases: TGTGCCAGCAGCCCCCGGGAGCGCGCCCAGTACTTC.

The chain employs TRBV2 and TRBJ1-5; D unclear. The germline CDR1 and CDR2 sequences are SNHLY and FYNNEI. The CDR3 consists of 14 residues. V shed 4 bases and J shed 0 bases, with 7 bases lying between them. CDR3 DNA sequence: TGTGCCAGCAGTGTGGATAATAGCAATCAGCCCCAGCATTTT. Translating it yields CASSVDNSNQPQHF.

This clone occurred many times. The chain links TRBV18 to TRBJ1-1; 9 bases match TRBD1. The J segment lost 1 base and the V segment lost 5 bases, leaving 8 bases of the junction unmatched. CDR1 is KGHSH and CDR2 is LQKENI in the germline V gene. CDR3 length: 16 residues. The CDR3 DNA sequence: TGTGCCAGCTCAGACCTTCCGGGACAGGGGAACACTGAAGCTTTCTTT. This encodes CASSDLPGQGNTEAFF.

V usage is TRBV5-4 and J usage is TRBJ2-7; 7 bases are a match to TRBD1. The germline gives CDR1 SGHNT, CDR2 YYREEE (reference sequence). Trimming cost V 2 bases and J 6 bases; bases outside gene matches: 17. This CDR3 is built from 17 residues. The CDR3 is CASSFGFPSTGLGEQYF. The CDR3 nucleotides are TGTGCCAGCAGCTTTGGATTTCCCTCGACAGGGTTGGGCGAGCAGTACTTC.

V and J are TRBV5-1 and TRBJ2-2; the D call may be TRBD1 or TRBD2 (5 bases each). Trimming took off 6 bases at V and 3 bases at J, with 12 bases between the two ends. CDR3 size: 14 residues. Germline V lookup: CDR1 SGHRS, CDR2 YFSETQ. CDR3 protein: CASNDGTYTGELFF. The CDR3 region has the DNA TGCGCCAGCAACGACGGGACCTACACCGGGGAGCTGTTTTTT.

The rearrangement joins TRBV6-1 to TRBJ2-5; D possibly uses TRBD1 or TRBD2 (5 bases each). This CDR3 contains 14 residues. CDR1 and CDR2 from the germline V gene are MNHNS and SASEGT. Trimming left V 3 bases short and J 5 bases short, with 13 bases between. The CDR3 DNA is TGTGCCAGCAGTGATAAGGGGCGGAGGGAGACCCAGTACTTC. It is translated as CASSDKGRRETQYF.

This clone was seen just once. The gene calls are TRBV10-3 and TRBJ1-3, with D possibly TRBD1 on 5 matching bases. The CDR3 is 15 amino acids. The ends were cut back, 5 bases at V and 0 bases at J, with 11 bases in the middle. CDR1 is ENHRY, CDR2 SYGVKD, per germline. CDR3 bases: TGTGCCATCAGTCGGGACGGGAGCTCTGGAAACACCATATATTTT. Protein sequence: CAISRDGSSGNTIYF.

The genes are TRBV21-1 and TRBJ2-7; no check of the table's D call, TRBD1, against the DNA was made. TRBV21-1 counts as a pseudogene. The CDR3 has 13 amino acids. The CDR3 DNA is TGTGCCAGCAACCGGGACAGGGAGTGGGAGCAGTACGTC. It translates to CASNRDREWEQYV.

As regards this clone: Other DNA sequences in this specimen translate into the identical CDR3. The CDR3 reads CASSGRRGTEAFF. The DNA of the CDR3 is TGTGCCAGTAGCGGCCGAAGGGGTACTGAAGCTTTCTTT. The chain has TRBV19 and TRBJ1-1; weak D call: TRBD1 (5 bases). The V and J ends lost 6 bases and 5 bases respectively, with 13 bases between them. Germline V lookup: CDR1 LNHDA, CDR2 SQIVND (reference sequence). CDR3 length: 13 residues.

This chain uses TRBV28 with TRBJ1-2, with unresolved D. CDR3 size: 12 residues. V lost 4 bases and J lost 6, with 9 bases in between. The germline V gene has CDR1 MDHEN and CDR2 SYDVKM. The DNA for the CDR3 is TGTGCCAGCAGTTACCCCGAGGATGGCTACACCTTC. Translated, it gives CASSYPEDGYTF.

V usage is TRBV5-1 and J usage is TRBJ2-7; the match to TRBD1 covers 9 bases. The V segment lost 1 base and the J segment 3 bases; nucleotides outside the gene matches: 8. The CDR3 covers 16 residues. Per the germline V gene, CDR1 is SGHRS and CDR2 is YFSETQ. The DNA for the CDR3 is TGCGCCAGCAGCTTGATAGGACAGGGGAATGGCTACGAGCAGTACTTC. Encoded protein: CASSLIGQGNGYEQYF.

CDR3 DNA sequence: TGCGCCAGCAGCCAAACAGGGGGGTCCTACGAGCAGTACTTC. Translation gives CASSQTGGSYEQYF. The chain employs TRBV4-3 and TRBJ2-7; TRBD1 matches at 8 bases. The V gene's germline CDR1 is LGHNA and CDR2 YSLEER. Unmatched junction bases numbered 1, after V lost 2 bases and J lost 1 base. The CDR3 contains 14 residues.

J is TRBJ2-5 and V is TRBV2; 8 bases match TRBD1. The CDR3 runs to 13 residues. Germline assignment: CDR1 SNHLY and CDR2 FYNNEI. The V gene end was trimmed by 8 bases and the J gene end by 5 bases; junction bases not matched to a gene: 7. The CDR3 reads CASGRGLWETQYF. The CDR3 DNA reads as TGTGCCAGCGGCAGGGGGCTATGGGAGACCCAGTACTTC.

A single count supports this clone. The CDR3 loop reads CASSDLGRTGRADTQYF. The CDR3 nucleotides read TGTGCCAGCAGCGACCTGGGGCGGACAGGGAGAGCAGATACGCAGTATTTT. The chain has TRBV11-2 and TRBJ2-3; 8 bases fit TRBD1. V lost 5 bases, J lost 4 bases, and 14 bases stayed unmatched. Germline V lookup: CDR1 SGHAT, CDR2 FQNNGV. The CDR3 is 17 residues long.

This clone was observed once. V and J are TRBV7-2 and TRBJ2-3; 9 bases agree with TRBD2. V gave up 1 base and J gave up 4 bases; unmatched junction bases: 9. Germline-derived CDR1 and CDR2 are SGHTA and FQGNSA. The CDR3 has 17 amino acids. In DNA, the CDR3 is TGTGCCAGCAGCTTAGTCATTTCGGCGGGGGGGGCAGATACGCAGTATTTT. Amino acid sequence: CASSLVISAGGADTQYF.

The chain links TRBV11-2 to TRBJ2-1; 8 bases align to TRBD1. CDR1 and CDR2 (germline): SGHAT, FQNNGV. J gave up 14 bases and V 3 bases, and 9 bases lay outside the gene matches. The CDR3 runs to 13 residues. The CDR3 loop reads CASSFQGAEGKFF. The DNA for the CDR3 is TGTGCCAGCAGCTTTCAGGGGGCTGAGGGGAAGTTCTTC.

The rearrangement links TRBV7-2 to TRBJ1-2; 7 bases agree with TRBD1. Per the germline V gene, CDR1 is SGHTA and CDR2 is FQGNSA. V shed 5 bases and J 7 bases; nucleotides not matched to a gene: 10. The CDR3 sequence is 14 residues long. CDR3 DNA sequence: TGTGCCAGCAGCCCCAGGGGGGCGGCTTCTGGCTACACCTTC. Its protein is CASSPRGAASGYTF.

The chain links TRBV6-5 to TRBJ2-1; weak D call: TRBD2 (6 bases). V was cut by 6 bases and J by 3 bases, with 12 bases left in between. The CDR3 loop spans 14 amino acids. Germline CDR1 is MNHEY and CDR2 is SVGAGI. Here the CDR3 DNA reads TGTGCCAGCAGCCCTCCGGGGGACTACAATGAGCAGTTCTTC. Its translation: CASSPPGDYNEQFF.

The chain recombines TRBV19 with TRBJ2-7; 10 positions agree with TRBD2. Looked up from germline, CDR1 is LNHDA and CDR2 is SQIVND (reference sequence). Trimming at V came to 5 bases and at J to 5 bases, leaving 6 bases not matched to a gene. The CDR3 has 14 amino acids. The CDR3 protein is CASSSTGTSDEQYV. CDR3 bases: TGTGCCAGTAGTTCGACCGGGACTAGCGACGAGCAGTACGTC.

CDR3 region: CASSRRGWNTEAFF. The CDR3 DNA sequence: TGTGCCAGCAGCCGAAGGGGTTGGAACACTGAAGCTTTCTTT. The chain links TRBV13 to TRBJ1-1; TRBD1 is a possible D gene (5 bases). Germline lookup yields CDR1 PRHDT and CDR2 FYEKMQ (reference sequence). The length of the CDR3 is 14 residues. The V end lost 5 bases, the J end lost 1 base, and 11 bases lay between the germline ends.

J is TRBJ2-1 and V is TRBV5-1; TRBD2 matches at 10 bases. Trimming at V came to 0 bases and at J to 7 bases, leaving 7 bases not matched to a gene. This CDR3 region has 16 residues. Germline V gives CDR1 SGHRS, CDR2 YFSETQ. The CDR3 DNA follows: TGCGCCAGCAGCTTGGTAAGCGGGGGGGCAGTAAATGAGCAGTTCTTC. Protein sequence: CASSLVSGGAVNEQFF.